The text below deals with one T cell receptor (beta chain). The antigen remains undetermined. The CDR3 loop spans 16 amino acids. Germline values: CDR1 SEHNR, CDR2 FQNEAQ (reference sequence). V was clipped by 2 bases and J by 2 bases; unmatched bases: 6. This sample is drawn from a study of cytomegalovirus exposure and HLA in healthy donors. General study points: Previous analysis showed most TCR beta V segments were productive about 87% or about 30% of the time. Excluded: some indistinguishable V segments such as TRBV6-2 and TRBV6-3.

Primers included in the PCR were 60 Vbeta and 13 Jbeta primers. Data came from immunoSEQ multiplex PCR; TCRdb stores just in-frame clones and leaves some out. The sample yields over 150,000 clones, 70% to 80% seen once. The chain couples TRBV7-9 to TRBJ2-3; the match to TRBD1 covers 8 bases. The receptor was isolated from a man under 40 in good health and CMV-seronegative. Sequencing was carried out using PBMCs. CDR3 nucleotides: TGTGCCAGCAGCTTATGGACAGGGAAATCCACAGATACGCAGTATTTT. Translated, it gives CASSLWTGKSTDTQYF.